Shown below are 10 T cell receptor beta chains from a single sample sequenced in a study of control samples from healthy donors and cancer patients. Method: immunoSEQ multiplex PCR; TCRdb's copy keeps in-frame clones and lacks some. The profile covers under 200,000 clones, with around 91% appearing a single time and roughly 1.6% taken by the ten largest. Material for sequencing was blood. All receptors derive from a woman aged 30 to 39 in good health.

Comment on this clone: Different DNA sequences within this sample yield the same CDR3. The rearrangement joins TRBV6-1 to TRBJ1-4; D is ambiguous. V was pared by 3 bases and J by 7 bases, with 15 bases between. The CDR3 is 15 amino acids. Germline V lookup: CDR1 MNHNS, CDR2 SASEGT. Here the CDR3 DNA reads TGTGCCAGCAGTGAGGCGGGCGCCCCACTTGAAAAACTGTTTTTT. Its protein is CASSEAGAPLEKLFF.

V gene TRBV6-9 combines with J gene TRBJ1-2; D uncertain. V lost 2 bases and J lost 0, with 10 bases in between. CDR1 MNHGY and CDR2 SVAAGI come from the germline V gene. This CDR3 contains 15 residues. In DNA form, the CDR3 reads TGTGCCAGCAGTTATGGGTCGCAAGCTAACTATGGCTACACCTTC. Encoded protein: CASSYGSQANYGYTF.

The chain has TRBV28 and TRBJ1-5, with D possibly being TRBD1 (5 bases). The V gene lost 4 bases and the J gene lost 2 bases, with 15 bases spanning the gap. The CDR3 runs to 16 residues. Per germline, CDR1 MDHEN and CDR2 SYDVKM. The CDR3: CASSSPTGGGNQPQHF. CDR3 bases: TGTGCCAGCAGTTCCCCGACGGGGGGAGGCAATCAGCCCCAGCATTTT.

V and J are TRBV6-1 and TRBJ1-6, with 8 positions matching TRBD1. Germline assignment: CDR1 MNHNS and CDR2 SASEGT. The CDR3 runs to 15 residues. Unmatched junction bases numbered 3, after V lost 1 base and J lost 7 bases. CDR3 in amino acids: CASSEGAGGNSPLHF. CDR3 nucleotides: TGTGCCAGCAGTGAAGGGGCAGGGGGCAATTCACCCCTCCACTTT.

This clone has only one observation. The CDR3 loop is CASSLGWGSNQPQHF. The CDR3 DNA reads TGTGCCAGCAGCTTAGGTTGGGGTAGCAATCAGCCCCAGCATTTT. The V call is TRBV7-8, the J call TRBJ1-5; D is uncertain. The V gene lost 1 base and the J gene lost 0 bases, with 7 bases spanning the gap. This CDR3 is 15 amino acids long. The germline V gene encodes CDR1 SGHVS and CDR2 FQNEAQ. The complete variable domain, with remaining parts taken from reference TRBV7-8 and TRBJ1-5, reads GAGVSQSPRYKVAKRGQDVALRCDPISGHVSLFWYQQALGQGPEFLTYFQNEAQLDKSGLPSDRFFAERPEGSVSTLKIQRTQQEDSAVYLCASSLGWGSNQPQHFGDGTRLSIL.

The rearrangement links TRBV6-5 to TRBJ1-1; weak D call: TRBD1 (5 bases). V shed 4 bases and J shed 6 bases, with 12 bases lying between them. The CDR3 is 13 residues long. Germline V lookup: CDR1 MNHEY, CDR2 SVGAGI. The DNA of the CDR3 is TGTGCCAGCAGTTTTGGGGGAAAGGCTGAAGCTTTCTTT. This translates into CASSFGGKAEAFF.

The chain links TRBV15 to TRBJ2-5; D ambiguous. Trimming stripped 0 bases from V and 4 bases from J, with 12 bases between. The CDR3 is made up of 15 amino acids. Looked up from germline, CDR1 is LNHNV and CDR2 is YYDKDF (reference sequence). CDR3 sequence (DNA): TGTGCCACCAGCAGAGATCCCGGTCAGGTAGAGACCCAGTACTTC. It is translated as CATSRDPGQVETQYF.

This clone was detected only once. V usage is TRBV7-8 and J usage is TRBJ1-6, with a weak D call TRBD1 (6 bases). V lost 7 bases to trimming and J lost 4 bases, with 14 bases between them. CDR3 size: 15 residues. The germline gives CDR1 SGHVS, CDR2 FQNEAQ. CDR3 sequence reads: CASTPDSPYNSPLHF. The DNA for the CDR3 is TGTGCCAGCACCCCGGACAGCCCTTATAATTCACCCCTCCACTTT.

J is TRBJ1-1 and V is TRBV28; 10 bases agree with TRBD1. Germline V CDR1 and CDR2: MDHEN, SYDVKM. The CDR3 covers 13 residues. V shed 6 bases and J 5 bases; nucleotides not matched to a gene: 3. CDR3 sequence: CASRDRGFTEAFF. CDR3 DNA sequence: TGTGCCAGCAGGGACAGGGGGTTTACTGAAGCTTTCTTT.

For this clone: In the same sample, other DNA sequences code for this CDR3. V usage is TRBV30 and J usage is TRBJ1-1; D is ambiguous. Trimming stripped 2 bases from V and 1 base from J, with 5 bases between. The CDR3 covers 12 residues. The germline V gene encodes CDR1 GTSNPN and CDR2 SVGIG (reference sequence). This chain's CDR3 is CAWSRQNTEAFF. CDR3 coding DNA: TGTGCCTGGAGTAGGCAGAACACTGAAGCTTTCTTT. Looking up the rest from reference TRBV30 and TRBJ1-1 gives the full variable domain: SQTIHQWPATLVQPVGSPLSLECTVEGTSNPNLYWYRQAAGRGLQLLFYSVGIGQISSEVPQNLSASRPQDRQFILSSKKLLLSDSGFYLCAWSRQNTEAFFGQGTRLTVV.